The 19 T cell receptor beta chains given below trace back to one sample, sequenced in a study of early T cells in non-severe SARS-CoV-2 infection. TCRdb recomputed calls from the 5' RACE reads with MiXCR, one row per CDR3 protein. Of 40,000 to 55,000 distinct CDR3 sequences in the sample, approximately 8.1% were seen once. The specimen was whole blood. The origin of the receptors is an adult who was a healthcare worker with PCR-confirmed SARS-CoV-2 infection or an uninfected control (not recorded which).

This clonotype appeared many times. This rearrangement joins TRBV5-1 to TRBJ2-3; 7 nucleotides agree with TRBD1. The CDR3 runs to 15 residues. Germline loops: CDR1 SGHRS, CDR2 YFSETQ. Trimming cost V 1 base and J 0 bases; bases outside gene matches: 2. The CDR3 DNA reads TGCGCCAGCAGCTTGAGGGGGCATAGCACAGATACGCAGTATTTT. It is translated as CASSLRGHSTDTQYF.

This chain uses TRBV7-6 with TRBJ1-6; D gene uncertain. V was cut by 6 bases and J by 8 bases, with 11 bases left in between. This CDR3 contains 13 residues. In germline, CDR1 is SGHVS, CDR2 FNYEAQ. The DNA for the CDR3 is TGTGCCAGCAGTCCCAACAACGATTCACCCCTCCACTTT. Its translation: CASSPNNDSPLHF.

This clonotype has a handful of counts. V and J are TRBV5-4 and TRBJ1-3; D is perhaps TRBD1 (5 bases). From germline, CDR1 is SGHNT and CDR2 YYREEE (reference sequence). The V end was cut by 1 base, the J end by 6 bases, with 8 bases between. The CDR3 extends over 13 amino acids. CDR3: CASSLWGENTIYF. The CDR3 DNA is TGTGCCAGCAGCTTGTGGGGGGAAAACACCATATATTTT.

At least ten counts were recorded for this clonotype. J is TRBJ2-1 and V is TRBV5-6, with D perhaps matching TRBD1 or TRBD2 (5 bases each). The CDR3 is 16 amino acids. The ends were cut back, 0 bases at V and 4 bases at J, with 14 bases in the middle. Germline CDR1 is SGHDT and CDR2 is YYEEEE. The CDR3 DNA reads as TGTGCCAGCAGCTTGGATCAGGGAGATATTTACAATGAGCAGTTCTTC. Translating gives CASSLDQGDIYNEQFF.

This clonotype was counted ten times or more. The chain couples TRBV30 to TRBJ2-1; D remains unclear. Per the germline V gene, CDR1 is GTSNPN and CDR2 is SVGIG (reference sequence). The CDR3 loop spans 11 amino acids. V lost 2 bases and J lost 4, with 3 bases in between. CDR3 in DNA: TGTGCCTGGAGTCCATACAATGAGCAGTTCTTC. Translated: CAWSPYNEQFF.

This clonotype has at least ten counts. This chain joins TRBV28 and TRBJ2-1; 8 bases match TRBD1. Germline V lookup: CDR1 MDHEN, CDR2 SYDVKM. The length of the CDR3 is 17 residues. Trimming took 2 bases from V and 8 from J; bases not matched to a gene: 14. The CDR3 region has the DNA TGTGCCAGCAGTTTAAGGAGGGGACAGGCGATGGAAGATGAGCAGTTCTTC. This encodes CASSLRRGQAMEDEQFF.

Ten or more counts support this clonotype. The chain joins TRBV5-5 to TRBJ1-6; 7 bases agree with TRBD1. Germline V CDR1 and CDR2: SGHKS, YYEKEE (reference sequence). V shed 2 bases and J 2 bases; nucleotides not matched to a gene: 7. The CDR3 is 17 residues long. CDR3 DNA sequence: TGTGCCAGCAGCTTAACAGGGGAGGGGACCTATAATTCACCCCTCCACTTT. Its translation is CASSLTGEGTYNSPLHF.

This clonotype was counted only a few times. Here the CDR3 DNA reads TGCAGTGCAACCCGGGGGGCCAGCACAGATACGCAGTATTTT. Protein product: CSATRGASTDTQYF. The chain employs TRBV20-1 and TRBJ2-3, with D maybe TRBD2 (7 bases). The CDR3 runs to 14 residues. V dropped 6 bases and J dropped 0 bases, with 13 bases sitting between them. Germline V lookup: CDR1 DFQATT, CDR2 SNEGSKA (reference sequence).

This clonotype was counted at least ten times. V is TRBV5-1 and J is TRBJ1-1, with 8 bases fitting TRBD1. CDR3 size: 15 residues. Germline V gene sequence: CDR1 SGHRS, CDR2 YFSETQ. Trimming took 4 bases from V and 3 from J; bases not matched to a gene: 8. CDR3 DNA sequence: TGCGCCAGCAGCCCGCACGGACAGGGCTACACTGAAGCTTTCTTT. It encodes CASSPHGQGYTEAFF.

This sequence joins TRBV7-7 and TRBJ1-1; D gene ambiguous. Per the germline V gene, CDR1 is SSHAT and CDR2 is FNYEAQ (reference sequence). Trimming took 1 base from V and 6 from J, leaving 9 bases between them. The CDR3 loop spans 13 amino acids. The CDR3 sequence is CASSLDHGAEAFF. Here the CDR3 DNA reads TGTGCCAGCAGCTTAGATCACGGCGCTGAAGCTTTCTTT.

This clonotype was counted at least ten times. The chain links TRBV6-1 to TRBJ1-2; D might be TRBD1 (5 bases). The CDR3 length is 16 residues. Trimming took 1 base from V and 4 from J, leaving 16 bases between them. Per germline, CDR1 MNHNS and CDR2 SASEGT. The chain's CDR3 is CASSEEGRGYIYGYTF. CDR3 bases: TGTGCCAGCAGTGAAGAGGGACGGGGCTATATCTATGGCTACACCTTC.

This clonotype was seen repeatedly, ten times or more. This chain joins TRBV6-2 or TRBV6-3 and TRBJ1-2; 9 bases map to TRBD1. The V segment lost 2 bases and the J segment 7 bases; nucleotides outside the gene matches: 11. CDR3 length: 16 amino acids. Germline V gives CDR1 MNHEY, CDR2 SVGEGT. CDR3 coding DNA: TGTGCCAGCAGTTACCCGGTATGGGACAGGGAAATTGGCTACACCTTC. Its translation: CASSYPVWDREIGYTF.

There are a few counts of this clonotype. The J gene is TRBJ2-1, the V gene TRBV24-1, with 9 bases aligning to TRBD1. The CDR3 spans 16 residues. With V trimmed by 4 bases and J by 10 bases, 13 bases remained unmatched. Germline values: CDR1 KGHDR, CDR2 SFDVKD. The CDR3 region has the DNA TGTGCCACCAGTGACCTTACGGGACAGGGCCTTAGGGAGCAGTTCTTC. Its protein product is CATSDLTGQGLREQFF.

In its sample, this clonotype was seen many times. V and J are TRBV5-1 and TRBJ2-7; 8 bases match TRBD1. The CDR3 runs to 14 residues. V was pared by 3 bases and J by 3 bases, with 5 bases of the junction left unmatched. Looked up from germline, CDR1 is SGHRS and CDR2 is YFSETQ. CDR3 DNA: TGCGCCAGCAGCTCGGGACAGGAATACTACGAGCAGTACTTC. Translated, it gives CASSSGQEYYEQYF.

This clonotype occurred many times. CDR3 sequence (DNA): TGTGCCAGCAGACGTATCCGGGACAGGGGCAATCAGCCCCAGCATTTT. It codes for CASRRIRDRGNQPQHF. The J gene is TRBJ1-5, the V gene TRBV28; TRBD1 agrees at 9 bases. The V and J ends lost 6 bases and 2 bases, in that order; junction bases with no gene match: 8. The germline V gene has CDR1 MDHEN and CDR2 SYDVKM. The CDR3 sequence is 16 residues long.

There are many counts of this clonotype. The chain uses TRBV19 and TRBJ1-2; the match to TRBD1 covers 8 bases. The CDR3 is 13 residues long. With 5 bases clipped from V and 4 bases from J, the junction kept 3 bases outside the gene matches. In germline, CDR1 is LNHDA, CDR2 SQIVND (reference sequence). CDR3 amino acids: CASSLGQGYGYTF. The DNA for the CDR3 is TGTGCCAGTAGTCTCGGACAGGGCTATGGCTACACCTTC. Together with reference TRBV19 and TRBJ1-2, the CDR3 gives the full variable domain: DGGITQSPKYLFRKEGQNVTLSCEQNLNHDAMYWYRQDPGQGLRLIYYSQIVNDFQKGDIAEGYSVSREKKESFPLTVTSAQKNPTAFYLCASSLGQGYGYTFGSGTRLTVV.

This clonotype was recorded many times. The V and J genes are TRBV20-1 and TRBJ1-1, with D perhaps matching TRBD1 (5 bases). Between the trimmed V and J ends, which lost 7 bases and 1 base, there was a span of 13 bases. Germline V gene lookup returns CDR1 DFQATT and CDR2 SNEGSKA (reference sequence). The CDR3 spans 13 residues. The CDR3 DNA reads TGCAGTGTCGGGGGACGGGGGAACACTGAAGCTTTCTTT. Its translation: CSVGGRGNTEAFF.

This clonotype occurred many times. The gene calls are TRBV28 and TRBJ2-7; the match to TRBD1 covers 7 bases. The CDR3 sequence is 15 residues long. Germline CDR1 MDHEN, CDR2 SYDVKM. Trimming at V came to 2 bases and at J to 2 bases, leaving 6 bases not matched to a gene. DNA for the CDR3: TGTGCCAGCAGTTTACCCCGGACAGGCACCTACGAGCAGTACTTC. This codes for CASSLPRTGTYEQYF.

This clonotype was picked up a small number of times. V gene TRBV7-9 combines with J gene TRBJ2-2; no clear D gene. There are 13 residues in the CDR3. The ends were cut back, 5 bases at V and 6 bases at J, with 10 bases in the middle. The germline V gene has CDR1 SEHNR and CDR2 FQNEAQ (reference sequence). DNA of the CDR3: TGTGCCAGCAGCCGGCAGAAGTCCGGGGAGCTGTTTTTT. Its protein is CASSRQKSGELFF.